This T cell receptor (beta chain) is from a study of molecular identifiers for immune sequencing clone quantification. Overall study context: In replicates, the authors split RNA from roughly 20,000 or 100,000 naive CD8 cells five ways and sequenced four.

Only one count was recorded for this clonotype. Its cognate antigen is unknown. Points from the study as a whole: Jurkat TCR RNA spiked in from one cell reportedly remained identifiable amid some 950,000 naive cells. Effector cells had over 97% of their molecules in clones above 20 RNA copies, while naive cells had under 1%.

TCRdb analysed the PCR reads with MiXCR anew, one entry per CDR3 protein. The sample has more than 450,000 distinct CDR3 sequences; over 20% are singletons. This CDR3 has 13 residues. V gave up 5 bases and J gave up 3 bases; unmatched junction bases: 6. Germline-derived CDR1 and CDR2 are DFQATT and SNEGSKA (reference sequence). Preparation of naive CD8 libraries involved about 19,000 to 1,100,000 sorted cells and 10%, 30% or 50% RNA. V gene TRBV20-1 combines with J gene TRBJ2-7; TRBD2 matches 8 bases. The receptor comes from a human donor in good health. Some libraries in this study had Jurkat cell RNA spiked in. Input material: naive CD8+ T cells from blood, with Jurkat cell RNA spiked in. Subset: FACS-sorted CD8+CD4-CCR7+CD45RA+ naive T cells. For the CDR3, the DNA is TGCAGTGCTCCCAGCGGGAGTATCTACGAGCAGTACTTC. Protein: CSAPSGSIYEQYF.